This T cell receptor (beta chain) was found in a study of cytomegalovirus exposure and HLA in healthy donors (dated by TCRdb to about 2017). With regard to the full study: An earlier analysis of several hundred of the donors reported approximately 260 Gb of sequence data and about 120 million unique TCR beta sequences obtained from about 179 million T cells. An early release covering roughly 600 HLA-typed donors comprised approximately 300 gigabases of sequencing data and around 80 million unique TCR sequences. Rather than drawing on any new phenotypic data, the later analysis identified candidate immune exposures from TCR beta sequences and the way those sequences occurred across donors. The study was designed to test whether signatures of past pathogen exposure could be identified by cataloging public T cell receptors. In a later analysis, previously published TCR beta repertoires from several hundred donors were re-analyzed and high-resolution HLA genotyping was added so that TCR occurrence patterns could be studied. The number of typed donors differed by locus: 629-630 for A, B, C, DRB1 and DQB1; roughly 510 for DQA1; around 580 for DPA1; and roughly 490 for DPB1. Of the roughly 400 genotyped donors, over 65% fell in the genetic ancestry cluster associated with self-reported Caucasian donors. Donor age, sex, ethnicity and CMV serostatus were compiled alongside the repertoire data. Roughly 5 DR-DQ haplotypes were handled as single units for association and clustering, since linkage in the cohort was strong. The T cell repertoires of several hundred subjects were profiled by immunosequencing and related to cytomegalovirus serostatus. To predict cytomegalovirus infection status, the study combined high-throughput TCR immunosequencing, statistical association of individual TCRs with disease status, and machine learning. An earlier analysis of several hundred of the donors applied high-throughput TCR beta sequencing to assess whether each TCR beta V gene segment acted as functional or pseudogenic. In a later genetic analysis, genome-wide SNP genotypes for 398 of the 666 donors were used, and that subset was treated as a discovery cohort. Besides the first cohort of around 670 subjects, a separate validation cohort made up of about 120 different subjects was used. All discovery cohort repertoires had been generated using a single sequencing platform. On average, around 240,000 unique TCR beta nucleotide sequences were sequenced per donor among fewer than 500 genotyped donors of the cohort, with about 17% of those sequences being non-productive. HLA typing covered class I and class II loci at four-digit resolution. Results and caveats for the whole study, not just this receptor: In a later analysis, most CMV-associated TCR beta chains were found to appear HLA-restricted, with HLA associations seemingly driven largely by CMV exposure. Across donors, most TCR sequences were observed very rarely, whereas some public TCRs were present in many individuals. The earlier analysis of about 600 of the donors excluded roughly 17 rarely observed V segments, including chromosome 9 orphons, because counts were too low. A few of the identified cytomegalovirus-associated TCR beta chains were confirmed in vitro to be specific for cytomegalovirus antigens. The authors suggested that the approach could potentially be generalized to other disease states and immunological phenotypes. Because the 87-base-pair reads could not distinguish some IMGT-functional V segments, including TRBV6-2 and TRBV6-3, those segments were excluded. According to a later analysis, TCR association rates differed among HLA loci, with DRB1 alleles showing the most associated TCRs and HLA-C alleles showing the fewest. Linkage disequilibrium might explain the correlated functional status among segregating V segments, but an unknown experimental factor could not be excluded. A cluster of highly shared sequence variants was judged likely to represent a technical artifact of the sequencing pipeline. In a later analysis, HLA-associated TCR beta chains were found to be more clonally expanded and to have lower generation probabilities than equally common non-associated chains. The presence/absence analyses assumed that sequencing depth was roughly uniform across donors, and that assumption may not be true. In a later genetic analysis, fewer N-insertions in productive TCRs were reported among donors in an Asian-associated ancestry cluster than the roughly 640-donor mean. A further reported finding was that TCR beta sequences accurately predicted the HLA-A and HLA-B alleles for most subjects in the first cohort. An association between a missense DCLRE1C variant and V-gene and J-gene trimming of TCR beta chains was found in a later genetic analysis and replicated in an independent cohort. Assigning TCR associations to individual alleles was difficult when HLA alleles, especially DR and DQ, strongly co-occurred. For the cohort, immune exposure information was limited to CMV serostatus. Several of the top co-occurrence clusters appeared to be linked to parvovirus B19, influenza, CMV and Epstein-Barr virus, according to a later analysis. A total of 150 or so TCR beta chains were listed by the study as associated with cytomegalovirus. The cohort was sequenced for TCR beta chains only, and without alpha or paired-chain data the features that could be detected were limited. At a false discovery rate of 0.05, a later analysis linked about 17,000 TCR beta sequences to specific HLA alleles. Cytomegalovirus status was reported to be diagnosed by the classifier with high specificity and sensitivity in both the original and validation cohorts. In an earlier analysis of roughly 560 of the donors, most TCR beta V segments were observed in productive rearrangements about 87% or about 30% of the time, broadly matching IMGT annotations. Because HLA typing was unavailable for some donors at each locus, only the typed subset was used in association tests.

Library preparation employed the immunoSEQ multiplex PCR assay. The multiplex PCR relied on a mix of 60 forward primers for TCR Vbeta segments and 13 reverse primers for TCR Jbeta segments. Amplification of the CDR3 region of rearranged TCR beta genes was performed with a multiplex PCR assay on genomic DNA. The amplified TCR beta libraries were sequenced on the Illumina HiSeq System as 87-base-pair reads. Under the source paper's analysis protocol: A later analysis tallied 75 million to 95 million unique TCR beta chains across the 666 repertoires, and approximately 11 million of those chains were shared by two or more donors. To remove PCR and sequencing errors, raw reads were error-corrected and collapsed into unique sequences using a nearest-neighbor algorithm that merged closely related sequences. V, D and J gene segments were assigned by aligning CDR3 sequences to IMGT reference sequences. For a sequence to be retained, at least a six-nucleotide match to both a V gene segment and a J gene segment was required. Rearrangements were called productive when the CDR3 lacked stop codons and stayed in frame with V and J; all others were non-productive. Following IMGT convention, CDR3 was defined as the stretch from the second conserved V-encoded cysteine up to the conserved J-encoded phenylalanine. Sequences without an unambiguous match to a single V gene segment were excluded from the earlier analysis of 500 to 700 of the donors. In an earlier analysis of several hundred of the donors, V segments were called functional above 56.7% productive rearrangements and were called segregating when the between-donor standard deviation exceeded 5%. A statistical classification framework was built for diagnosing cytomegalovirus status from the catalog of TCR beta chain sequences. A later analysis assigned V and J genes by comparing TCR nucleotide sequences with IMGT/GENE-DB human TR gene sequences. In a later analysis, CDR3 sequences and most-parsimonious VDJ recombination scenarios were assigned using the TCRdist pipeline. In a later analysis, each TCR beta chain was defined by its CDR3 amino acid sequence together with its V-gene family, and reads lacking a unique V-gene family were excluded. A later analysis removed 550 to 700 highly shared, low-generation-probability nucleotide sequences to deal with suspected cross-contamination and a sequencing artifact. In a later analysis, a clonal expansion index was calculated for each public chain from normalized within-repertoire ranks of inferred template counts. In a later analysis, generation probabilities were computed using a VDJ recombination model fitted to out-of-frame rearrangements, and the results were checked against IGoR. In a later analysis, TCR-TCR, TCR-HLA and TCR-CMV co-occurrence was scored with hypergeometric tests, and a repertoire-size bias correction was applied to TCR pairs. A later analysis estimated false discovery rates by permuting HLA or CMV assignments 20 times. In a later analysis, co-occurring TCRs were grouped with DBSCAN, and TCRdist sequence similarity was added when clustering was performed within HLA-allele-positive subsets. Repertoires with fewer than 30,000 or more than 120,000 public chains were left out of co-occurrence clustering, as were four to six repertoires with anomalous nucleotide sharing. TCRdb stores this immuneACCESS table with in-frame sequences only. Part of the clones is absent; in the studies checked, under half of the shortfall reflects unresolved V genes, and no reason is known for the rest. The DNA gave D and trimming, while V, J and clone size come from that table. This sample is represented by 95,000 to 150,000 clones; roughly 76% of them were singletons. The ten largest account for roughly 13% of the sample.

Details on this clone: The antigen this receptor binds is unknown. No base quality information exists; no much larger clone differs at one position.

From its cysteine to its phenylalanine, the CDR3 spans 15 amino acids. Only CDR3 DNA remains: 45 bases, in frame from the first base. V is trimmed back by 6 bases and J by 3 bases, and the junction contains 7 bases that no gene match accounts for. The germline V gene gives CDR1 as MGHRA and CDR2 as YSYEKL. The cohort comprised hundreds of healthy bone marrow donors. At the time of sampling, every cohort member was nominally healthy, though immune exposures that went unrecorded were likely present. The donor tested CMV seropositive, placing the donor among the 289 seropositive members of the cohort. A peripheral blood sample was provided by each donor, and peripheral blood mononuclear cells were used for TCR beta sequencing. Genomic DNA was extracted from the blood cell samples with the Qiagen DNeasy Blood Extraction Kit.

Source material: PBMCs. This receptor was taken from a woman in her sixties in good health and CMV-seropositive. The rearranged chain carries TRBV4-1 and TRBJ2-5; 10 middle bases align to TRBD1. DNA sequence: TGCGCCAGCAGGGCTCCCGGGACAGGGGAAGAGACCCAGTACTTC. Translated, it reads CASRAPGTGEETQYF.